The next 21 T cell receptor beta chains were all read from a single sample in a study of T cell responses to AZD1222 COVID-19 vaccine (dated by TCRdb to the early 2020s). Library preparation used the immunoSEQ multiplex PCR assay. Held by TCRdb, this immuneACCESS table contains in-frame sequences only and omits some clones. Under half of the omission traces to an unresolved V gene where checked; the cause of the rest is unknown. The sample table shows roughly 170,000 clones, and 94% are seen once. The ten largest make up 1.5% to 2% of the sample. The sample's time point, from its label and the paper: about 28 days (+/-7) after the second vaccine dose. The input for sequencing was peripheral blood, taken 28 days after the second AZD1222 dose. The receptors were sampled from an adult who received the AZD1222 COVID-19 vaccine.

This chain connects TRBV6-5 to TRBJ2-5; the D gene is possibly TRBD2 (6 bases). Between the trimmed V and J ends, which lost 10 bases and 1 base, there was a span of 19 bases. The germline CDR1 and CDR2 sequences are MNHEY and SVGAGI. This CDR3 comprises 15 residues. CDR3 sequence reads: CATMGWPGVQETQYF. In DNA, the CDR3 is TGTGCCACCATGGGATGGCCGGGAGTCCAAGAGACCCAGTACTTC.

The chain is built from TRBV3-1 (or the pseudogene TRBV3-2) and TRBJ1-6; 7 bases map to TRBD1. Germline V gives CDR1 LGHDT, CDR2 YNNKEL (reference sequence). V gave up 1 base and J gave up 10 bases; unmatched junction bases: 10. This CDR3 has 16 residues. CDR3 amino acids: CASSQGPGQRNSPLHF. The CDR3 bases are TGTGCCAGCAGCCAAGGGCCGGGACAGCGGAACTCACCCCTCCACTTT.

The rearrangement uses TRBV28 and TRBJ1-1, with TRBD1 matching 8 bases. Per germline, CDR1 MDHEN and CDR2 SYDVKM. V was clipped by 6 bases and J by 11 bases; unmatched bases: 11. The CDR3 sequence is 13 residues long. Here the CDR3 DNA reads TGTGCCAGCAGACTCTCAGGGGGCCGTGGGGCTTTCTTT. Translation gives CASRLSGGRGAFF.

V gene TRBV6-2 or TRBV6-3 combines with J gene TRBJ1-1; D gene uncertain. Germline V CDR1 and CDR2: MNHEY, SVGEGT. Trimming removed 3 bases at V and 2 bases at J, with 7 bases between. This CDR3 is built from 13 residues. The CDR3 DNA reads as TGTGCCAGCAGTTATGTGATAAACACTGAAGCTTTCTTT. It is translated as CASSYVINTEAFF.

The rearrangement joins TRBV7-9 to TRBJ1-6; D gene unclear. Trimming pared 2 bases from V and 9 bases from J, leaving 14 bases between. This CDR3 region has 15 residues. The germline V gene encodes CDR1 SEHNR and CDR2 FQNEAQ (reference sequence). For the CDR3, the DNA is TGTGCCAGCAGCTTATTGCCCGGGATCGGTTCACCCCTCCACTTT. It is translated as CASSLLPGIGSPLHF.

V is TRBV9 and J is TRBJ2-1, with D perhaps assigned TRBD1 or TRBD2 (5 bases each). Trimming took off 4 bases at V and 0 bases at J, with 11 bases between the two ends. CDR3 size: 15 residues. Germline V lookup: CDR1 SGDLS, CDR2 YYNGEE. CDR3 loop: CASSRGVSSYNEQFF. The DNA of the CDR3 is TGTGCCAGCAGCCGAGGGGTCAGCTCCTACAATGAGCAGTTCTTC.

The V call is TRBV6-5, the J call TRBJ1-1; D gene uncertain. The germline CDR1 and CDR2 sequences are MNHEY and SVGAGI. The CDR3 runs 13 residues. The ends were cut back, 6 bases at V and 1 base at J, with 9 bases in the middle. The CDR3 spells CASRPSQNTEAFF. The CDR3 nucleotides read TGTGCCAGCAGGCCTTCGCAGAACACTGAAGCTTTCTTT.

This chain joins TRBV21-1 and TRBJ1-4. TRBV21-1 constitutes a pseudogene. This CDR3 is built from 16 residues. CDR3 DNA: TGTGCCAGCAGCATCTCCCCGGAGGGGGGTTATGAAAAACTGTTTTTT. Protein: CASSISPEGGYEKLFF.

Comments on this clone: Mismatch with germline at one junction end may stem from a read error. This sequence joins TRBV27 and TRBJ1-2; no definite D call. Germline CDR1 reads MNHEY; CDR2 reads SMNVEV (reference sequence). The length of the CDR3 is 11 residues. The CDR3 region is CASRDDFSPCF. The CDR3 DNA is TGTGCCAGCAGGGACGATTTTTCCCCATGCTTC.

V and J are TRBV7-9 and TRBJ2-5; D is possibly TRBD2 (6 bases). The CDR3 contains 17 residues. V was shortened by 5 bases and J by 1 base, with 20 bases between the two germline ends. From germline, CDR1 is SEHNR and CDR2 FQNEAQ (reference sequence). CDR3 residues: CASSPAGGGSGQETQYF. The DNA of the CDR3 is TGTGCCAGCAGCCCCGCCGGGGGAGGCTCCGGCCAAGAGACCCAGTACTTC.

V and J are TRBV11-1 and TRBJ2-3, with 9 bases aligning to TRBD2. Germline trimming cut 3 bases from V and 4 bases from J; bases unmatched to any gene: 5. CDR3 length: 15 amino acids. Germline CDR1 and CDR2: SGHAT and FQDESV (reference sequence). As DNA, the CDR3 is TGTGCCAGCAGCTTCGCTAGCGGGGCGGCAGATACGCAGTATTTT. Its protein is CASSFASGAADTQYF. Together with reference TRBV11-1 and TRBJ2-3, the CDR3 gives the full variable domain: EAEVAQSPRYKITEKSQAVAFWCDPISGHATLYWYRQILGQGPELLVQFQDESVVDDSQLPKDRFSAERLKGVDSTLKIQPAELGDSAMYLCASSFASGAADTQYFGPGTRLTVL.

The count of this clone is one. The rearrangement joins TRBV5-4 to TRBJ2-5, with 8 bases identical to TRBD2. V lost 4 bases, J lost 5 bases, and 4 bases stayed unmatched. Looked up from germline, CDR1 is SGHNT and CDR2 is YYREEE (reference sequence). This CDR3 region has 13 residues. As DNA, the CDR3 is TGTGCCAGCAGCCCGGGGGGGCCTGAGACCCAGTACTTC. It translates to CASSPGGPETQYF. Full variable domain (rest looked up from reference TRBV5-4 and TRBJ2-5): ETGVTQSPTHLIKTRGQQVTLRCSSQSGHNTVSWYQQALGQGPQFIFQYYREEENGRGNFPPRFSGLQFPNYSSELNVNALELDDSALYLCASSPGGPETQYFGPGTRLLVL.

The chain employs TRBV7-2 and TRBJ1-1; possible D gene TRBD1, 5 bases. The germline V gene encodes CDR1 SGHTA and CDR2 FQGNSA. The CDR3 consists of 13 residues. Trimming took off 5 bases at V and 2 bases at J, with 9 bases between the two ends. The CDR3 DNA is TGTGCCAGCAGCAAACAGGAAAACACTGAAGCTTTCTTT. Protein sequence: CASSKQENTEAFF.

The genes are TRBV27 and TRBJ2-5; the match to TRBD1 covers 7 bases. CDR1 is MNHEY, CDR2 SMNVEV, per germline (reference sequence). The CDR3 loop spans 16 amino acids. V trimming: 5 bases; J trimming: 5 bases; junction bases outside the gene matches: 14. The CDR3 DNA sequence: TGTGCCAGCAGTGCAACCCGACAGGGAATGAGGGAGACCCAGTACTTC. Amino acids: CASSATRQGMRETQYF.

The chain is built from TRBV6-5 and TRBJ1-6; 9 positions agree with TRBD1. Germline CDR1 and CDR2: MNHEY and SVGAGI. CDR3 length: 13 amino acids. The V segment lost 5 bases and the J segment 10 bases; nucleotides outside the gene matches: 3. The CDR3 DNA reads as TGTGCCAGCAGTACAGGGGGCAGGTCACCCCTCCACTTT. Its protein is CASSTGGRSPLHF.

The chain is built from TRBV9 and TRBJ2-3; 9 positions match TRBD2. From germline, CDR1 is SGDLS and CDR2 YYNGEE. The CDR3 extends over 17 amino acids. With 0 bases clipped from V and 4 bases from J, the junction kept 9 bases outside the gene matches. The CDR3 DNA sequence: TGTGCCAGCAGCGTAGGTGGTAGCGGGAGAGTCGCAGATACGCAGTATTTT. This encodes CASSVGGSGRVADTQYF.

J is TRBJ1-2 and V is TRBV7-9; 7 nucleotides agree with TRBD1. V lost 5 bases to trimming and J lost 7 bases; unmatched junction nucleotides: 10. The CDR3 loop spans 14 amino acids. CDR1 and CDR2 (germline): SEHNR, FQNEAQ (reference sequence). CDR3 DNA sequence: TGTGCCAGCAGCAAGGGGGCTGGGGACTCTGGCTACACCTTC. Translating gives CASSKGAGDSGYTF. The entire variable domain, with the rest obtained from reference TRBV7-9 and TRBJ1-2, is as follows: DTGVSQNPRHKITKRGQNVTFRCDPISEHNRLYWYRQTLGQGPEFLTYFQNEAQLEKSRLLSDRFSAERPKGSFSTLEIQRTEQGDSAMYLCASSKGAGDSGYTFGSGTRLTVV.

This chain links TRBV19 with TRBJ2-7, with 11 bases identical to TRBD2. Germline lookup yields CDR1 LNHDA and CDR2 SQIVND (reference sequence). Germline trimming cut 4 bases from V and 3 bases from J; bases unmatched to any gene: 5. The CDR3 has 15 amino acids. CDR3 sequence (DNA): TGTGCCAGTAGTACCGGGACTAGCGGACACTACGAGCAGTACTTC. The encoded protein is CASSTGTSGHYEQYF.

The chain is built from TRBV7-3 and TRBJ2-5; D gene ambiguous. The length of the CDR3 is 16 residues. The V gene's germline CDR1 is SGHTA and CDR2 FQGTGA. V was clipped by 0 bases and J by 2 bases, with 13 bases between them. This CDR3 is CASSLTGTGRQETQYF. The DNA for the CDR3 is TGTGCCAGCAGCTTAACTGGAACTGGCCGGCAAGAGACCCAGTACTTC.

The chain couples TRBV2 to TRBJ2-1; D might be TRBD2 (6 bases). V was cut by 10 bases and J by 9 bases, with 25 bases left in between. This CDR3 is 15 amino acids long. The germline V gene encodes CDR1 SNHLY and CDR2 FYNNEI. The CDR3 nucleotides read TGTGCCACGAGGGGCGACCCCGGGAGTCTAGTTGAGCAGTTCTTC. This gives the protein CATRGDPGSLVEQFF.

CDR3 sequence: CASSLETRPYRSPLHF. CDR3 bases: TGTGCCAGCAGCTTAGAGACCCGGCCGTATCGTTCACCCCTCCACTTT. The chain has TRBV7-6 and TRBJ1-6; D not certain. The germline CDR1 and CDR2 sequences are SGHVS and FNYEAQ. The V end lost 1 base, the J end lost 9 bases, and 16 bases lay between the germline ends. The CDR3 runs 16 residues.